The sequence of this TCR beta chain was determined in a study of blood T cell repertoires in COVID-19. Study summary: Sites across the United States, Italy and Spain contributed samples from acute and convalescent COVID-19.

TCRdb's table, derived via immunoSEQ multiplex PCR, lists solely in-frame clones and lacks some. The sample includes 60,000 to 70,000 clones, less than 90% of them seen just once. The material sequenced was peripheral blood. The clonotype was recovered from a man in his forties or fifties with active COVID-19.

DNA for the CDR3: TGCGCCAGCAGCTTGGAGCGGGGAGGCGATACGCAGTATTTT. Translating gives CASSLERGGDTQYF. V and J are TRBV5-1 and TRBJ2-3; 7 positions match TRBD2. Trimming at V came to 0 bases and at J to 6 bases, leaving 4 bases not matched to a gene. The CDR3 has 14 amino acids. From germline, CDR1 is SGHRS and CDR2 YFSETQ.